This note documents a single T cell receptor (beta chain) sequence. Its antigen is as yet unknown. Adult donors, all healthy and HIV-negative, had no recent acute infections or vaccinations. Using immunoSEQ multiplex PCR, the repertoire was profiled, and TCRdb retains in-frame clones only, with some absent. The sample has about 2.4 million clones, approximately 94% seen once. This entry comes from a study of shared clonotypes between healthy human individuals. Study-wide findings and caveats: Sharing of clonotypes among donors was expected to vary with sequencing depth.

There are 15 residues in the CDR3. Germline V gene sequence: CDR1 MNHEY, CDR2 SMNVEV (reference sequence). Losses at the gene ends were 5 bases for V and 4 bases for J; bases not matched to a gene: 3. Sequencing was done on a sample of naive CD4+ T cells from PBMCs. Subset: CD45RA+ positively selected. The receptor was derived from a man younger than 35 in good health. Some clones in this sample may be carry-over from other donors' samples. This sequence joins TRBV27 and TRBJ2-5, with 14 nucleotides matching TRBD2. CDR3 region: CASSKGLAGAETQYF. CDR3 DNA: TGTGCCAGCAGTAAGGGACTAGCGGGAGCAGAGACCCAGTACTTC.